Below, 23 T cell receptor beta chains from the same sample are listed, as sequenced in a study of cytomegalovirus exposure and HLA in healthy donors. With 60 Vbeta and 13 Jbeta primers, the PCR was carried out. The data were produced by immunoSEQ multiplex PCR, yet TCRdb's version contains in-frame clones alone and is incomplete. The sample holds roughly 250,000 clones, about 83% seen once. The sample comprised PBMCs. All receptors derive from a woman aged 40 to 50 in good health and CMV-seropositive.

The rearrangement uses TRBV4-3 and TRBJ2-6; maybe TRBD1 (8 bases). The CDR3 loop spans 19 amino acids. V lost 4 bases and J lost 6, with 25 bases in between. Germline V gives CDR1 LGHNA, CDR2 YSLEER. The CDR3 nucleotides are TGCGCCAGCAGCCGAAACGTAATGCGGGGGACAGGATTGGCCAACGTCCTGACTTTC. It encodes CASSRNVMRGTGLANVLTF.

Remarks on this clone: Other nucleotide sequences from this sample produce the same CDR3. This rearrangement joins TRBV19 to TRBJ2-7; 12 bases fit TRBD2. CDR1 LNHDA and CDR2 SQIVND come from the germline V gene (reference sequence). The J segment lost 4 bases and the V segment lost 4 bases, leaving 2 bases of the junction unmatched. The CDR3 sequence is 14 residues long. CDR3 residues: CASSRTSGTYEQYF. CDR3 sequence (DNA): TGTGCCAGTAGTAGGACTAGCGGGACGTACGAGCAGTACTTC.

V usage is TRBV7-3 and J usage is TRBJ1-2; TRBD1 aligns across 9 bases. V gave up 5 bases and J gave up 8 bases; unmatched junction bases: 6. Germline CDR1 SGHTA, CDR2 FQGTGA. CDR3 length: 13 amino acids. The CDR3 loop reads CASSTRQGEGYTF. CDR3 coding DNA: TGTGCCAGCAGCACCCGACAGGGGGAAGGCTACACCTTC.

This chain links TRBV4-3 with TRBJ2-1, with 7 bases aligning to TRBD2. CDR1 and CDR2 (germline): LGHNA, YSLEER. This CDR3 comprises 15 residues. The junction had 9 bases not matched to a gene; V was cut back by 1 base and J by 9 bases. The CDR3 region is CASSQGRLAVGEQFF. Here the CDR3 DNA reads TGCGCCAGCAGCCAAGGCCGACTAGCAGTAGGTGAGCAGTTCTTC.

V and J are TRBV18 and TRBJ2-3; D is perhaps TRBD2 (5 bases). The germline V gene encodes CDR1 KGHSH and CDR2 LQKENI. V lost 2 bases, J lost 5 bases, and 8 bases lay in between. The CDR3 contains 13 residues. The DNA of the CDR3 is TGTGCCAGCTCACCAGGGAGTCGAGATACGCAGTATTTT. It specifies CASSPGSRDTQYF.

The chain uses TRBV30 and TRBJ2-1; a weak D match, TRBD1 (6 bases). CDR1 and CDR2 from the germline V gene are GTSNPN and SVGIG (reference sequence). Between the trimmed V and J ends, which lost 0 bases and 12 bases, there was a span of 18 bases. This CDR3 is 14 amino acids long. The CDR3 DNA reads TGTGCCTGGAGTGTAAGTACCCTAGCCAGGGGGCAGTTCTTC. Encoded protein: CAWSVSTLARGQFF.

The J gene is TRBJ2-1, the V gene TRBV7-9, with a possible D match to TRBD2 (5 bases). The CDR3 is 14 amino acids. Trimming shortened V by 2 bases and J by 10 bases, and 15 bases separated the two germline ends. Germline V gene sequence: CDR1 SEHNR, CDR2 FQNEAQ (reference sequence). The CDR3: CASSLQVQRPEQFF. For the CDR3, the DNA is TGTGCCAGCAGCTTACAAGTTCAGCGGCCGGAGCAGTTCTTC.

By its share, this clone is medium-sized. The chain combines TRBV6-4 with TRBJ2-2, with D maybe TRBD2 (5 bases). The CDR3 is 14 amino acids. V was trimmed by 2 bases and J by 3 bases, leaving 7 bases between them. CDR1 MRHNA and CDR2 SNTAGT come from the germline V gene. This CDR3 reads CASSDVGDTGELFF. The CDR3 region has the DNA TGTGCCAGCAGTGACGTCGGGGACACCGGGGAGCTGTTTTTT.

This clone was picked up a small number of times. The gene calls are TRBV5-4 and TRBJ1-1; D perhaps matches TRBD1 (5 bases). The germline CDR1 and CDR2 sequences are SGHNT and YYREEE (reference sequence). The CDR3 is made up of 14 amino acids. V shed 1 base and J shed 2 bases, with 9 bases lying between them. The CDR3 loop is CASSLRQINTEAFF. CDR3 bases: TGTGCCAGCAGCTTGAGACAGATCAACACTGAAGCTTTCTTT. Together with reference TRBV5-4 and TRBJ1-1, the CDR3 gives the full variable domain: ETGVTQSPTHLIKTRGQQVTLRCSSQSGHNTVSWYQQALGQGPQFIFQYYREEENGRGNFPPRFSGLQFPNYSSELNVNALELDDSALYLCASSLRQINTEAFFGQGTRLTVV.

The V call is TRBV30, the J call TRBJ1-1; no firm D call. CDR3 length: 13 amino acids. From germline, CDR1 is GTSNPN and CDR2 SVGIG (reference sequence). Deletions cut 5 bases from V and 4 bases from J, with 14 bases between. CDR3 protein: CAWSLSDSTEAFF. The CDR3 region has the DNA TGTGCCTGGTCGCTCAGCGATAGCACTGAAGCTTTCTTT.

V gene TRBV18 combines with J gene TRBJ2-3, with 7 bases identical to TRBD2. Germline values: CDR1 KGHSH, CDR2 LQKENI. The CDR3 loop spans 17 amino acids. V shed 3 bases and J 6 bases; nucleotides not matched to a gene: 15. CDR3 protein: CASSPVEAGDVRDTQYF. CDR3 bases: TGTGCCAGCTCACCGGTGGAGGCGGGAGACGTGAGGGATACGCAGTATTTT.

The rearrangement uses TRBV28 and TRBJ2-7; D is perhaps TRBD1 (5 bases). The CDR3 length is 10 residues. Trimming shortened V by 6 bases and J by 6 bases, and 6 bases separated the two germline ends. Germline-derived CDR1 and CDR2 are MDHEN and SYDVKM. The CDR3 protein is CASRGLEQYF. The CDR3 DNA sequence: TGTGCCAGCAGGGGGCTCGAGCAGTACTTC.

CDR3 protein: CASSPPGQPQHF. The CDR3 DNA is TGTGCCAGCAGTCCCCCAGGTCAGCCCCAGCATTTT. The chain links TRBV6-5 to TRBJ1-5; D call uncertain. The CDR3 loop spans 12 amino acids. Germline lookup yields CDR1 MNHEY and CDR2 SVGAGI. V lost 5 bases to trimming and J lost 6 bases, with 8 bases between them.

A remark on this clone: Other nucleotide sequences from this sample produce the same CDR3. This sequence joins TRBV27 and TRBJ1-5; D possibly corresponds to TRBD1 (6 bases). With 2 bases removed from V and 5 bases from J, the gap between germline ends came to 16 bases. Germline V lookup: CDR1 MNHEY, CDR2 SMNVEV (reference sequence). The CDR3 extends over 16 amino acids. The CDR3 DNA reads as TGTGCCAGCAGTTTAAGTAGTCCGGACAGACATCAGCCCCAGCATTTT. Its protein is CASSLSSPDRHQPQHF.

This sequence joins TRBV5-1 and TRBJ2-4; 13 nucleotides line up with TRBD2. From germline, CDR1 is SGHRS and CDR2 YFSETQ. This CDR3 has 17 residues. Trimming cost V 5 bases and J 7 bases; bases outside gene matches: 12. The chain's CDR3 is CASSSGTSGTPMNIQYF. CDR3 sequence (DNA): TGCGCCAGCAGTTCCGGGACTAGCGGGACCCCGATGAACATTCAGTACTTC.

The V gene is TRBV6-1, the J gene TRBJ2-1; weak D call: TRBD2 (5 bases). Trimming removed 2 bases at V and 7 bases at J, with 15 bases between. The CDR3 sequence is 15 residues long. Germline V gene lookup returns CDR1 MNHNS and CDR2 SASEGT. Here the CDR3 reads CASSEIGILENEQFF. In DNA, the CDR3 is TGTGCCAGCAGTGAAATCGGGATCCTAGAGAATGAGCAGTTCTTC.

This clone was recorded only once. V and J are TRBV5-4 and TRBJ2-7, with 11 bases lining up with TRBD2. Germline V lookup: CDR1 SGHNT, CDR2 YYREEE (reference sequence). J gave up 7 bases and V 3 bases, and 12 bases lay outside the gene matches. The CDR3 consists of 16 residues. The CDR3 coding sequence is TGTGCCAGCAGCTCTAATTTAGCGGGAGGGACCTGGGAGCAGTACTTC. Amino acids: CASSSNLAGGTWEQYF.

V and J are TRBV7-6 and TRBJ2-3, with D perhaps matching TRBD2 (5 bases). This CDR3 spans 16 amino acids. Trimming took off 2 bases at V and 6 bases at J, with 18 bases between the two ends. The germline V gene encodes CDR1 SGHVS and CDR2 FNYEAQ. CDR3 region: CASSLMSGTAGDTQYF. The CDR3 DNA reads TGTGCCAGCAGCTTAATGTCGGGAACGGCTGGGGATACGCAGTATTTT.

This clone was seen once. The chain has TRBV28 and TRBJ1-2; D gene unclear. CDR1 and CDR2 (germline): MDHEN, SYDVKM. This CDR3 has 13 residues. Trimming removed 3 bases from V and 6 bases from J, with 11 bases in between. DNA for the CDR3: TGTGCCAGCAGTTTCAGAATTCGGGATGGCTACACCTTC. It is translated as CASSFRIRDGYTF.

V and J are TRBV7-6 and TRBJ2-7; 7 positions match TRBD2. CDR1 is SGHVS and CDR2 is FNYEAQ in the germline V gene. The CDR3 runs to 15 residues. V dropped 5 bases and J dropped 6; count of bases not matched to a gene: 13. CDR3 sequence: CASSPRGGSRREQYF. For the CDR3, the DNA is TGTGCCAGCAGCCCACGGGGCGGGAGTCGTCGCGAGCAGTACTTC.

This clone came up a few times. This rearrangement joins TRBV19 to TRBJ1-1; D possibly corresponds to TRBD1 (5 bases). The CDR3 is 13 residues long. Germline V gene data show CDR1 as LNHDA and CDR2 as SQIVND (reference sequence). Trimming took 6 bases from V and 3 from J, leaving 11 bases between them. DNA of the CDR3: TGTGCCAGTAGGGTGTCGGGGGACACTGAAGCTTTCTTT. It encodes CASRVSGDTEAFF.

Written as DNA, the CDR3 is TGTGCCAGCAGCCGCCGGGACAGCTTTGCGACAACTAATGAAAAACTGTTTTTT. This encodes CASSRRDSFATTNEKLFF. This chain joins TRBV11-2 and TRBJ1-4, with 7 bases that match TRBD1. CDR1 is SGHAT and CDR2 is FQNNGV in the germline V gene. This CDR3 spans 18 amino acids. Trimming took 5 bases from V and 0 from J; bases not matched to a gene: 12.

The gene calls are TRBV6-5 and TRBJ1-1; tentatively, D is TRBD1 (5 bases). CDR3 size: 12 residues. Trimming took 8 bases from V and 8 from J, leaving 15 bases between them. Germline V lookup: CDR1 MNHEY, CDR2 SVGAGI. In DNA form, the CDR3 reads TGTGCCAGCCTTAGCGGGGGAGACGAAGCTTTCTTT. Its translation is CASLSGGDEAFF.